A single count supports the clone carrying this TCR beta chain. Trimming cost V 4 bases and J 5 bases; bases outside gene matches: 7. Germline-derived CDR1 and CDR2 are SGHVS and FQNEAQ. This CDR3 comprises 14 residues. Each donor was a Caucasian adult residing in Nashville, Tennessee. The table came from immunoSEQ multiplex PCR; TCRdb's copy has only in-frame clones and leaves some out. The sample lists about 690,000 clones, less than 95% occurring once. The sample comes from a study of shared clonotypes between healthy human individuals. This sequence joins TRBV7-8 and TRBJ1-2; 7 positions agree with TRBD1. This receptor was obtained from a man younger than 35 in good health. Some clones in this sample may be carry-over from other donors' samples. The sample comprised memory CD8+ T cells from PBMCs. Described subset: CD45RO+ cells pooled with CCR7-negative TemRA cells. Here the CDR3 reads CASSWTGRGYGYTF. Written as DNA, the CDR3 is TGTGCCAGCAGCTGGACAGGACGGGGTTATGGCTACACCTTC. Combining the CDR3 with reference TRBV7-8 and TRBJ1-2 gives the whole variable domain GAGVSQSPRYKVAKRGQDVALRCDPISGHVSLFWYQQALGQGPEFLTYFQNEAQLDKSGLPSDRFFAERPEGSVSTLKIQRTQQEDSAVYLCASSWTGRGYGYTFGSGTRLTVV.